This T cell receptor beta chain was sequenced in a study of T cells in Graves' hyperthyroidism and ophthalmopathy. Study-wide results and caveats: It was a median roughly six months before onset that the model predicted ophthalmopathy. Most thyroid clonotypes expanded above 0.001 appeared in blood too.

The source material, RNA transcripts, was used to amplify TCR beta CDR3 regions. The HTBI set primed first-round TCR CDR3 RT-PCR. Using its own MiXCR run on the multiplex PCR reads, TCRdb lists one record per CDR3 protein. The sample shows just over 550,000 distinct CDR3 sequences, roughly 50% of them seen only once. This clonotype was seen many times. The antigen is not known. Per the germline V gene, CDR1 is SQVTM and CDR2 is ANQGSEA. V shed 2 bases, J shed 2 bases, and the junction held 6 bases outside the gene matches. The CDR3 totals 15 residues. Over 18 months, lack of ophthalmopathy progression marked Graves' hyperthyroidism as stable. Uncontrolled infection, other autoimmune disease, pregnancy or lactation excluded patients.

Sequencing used peripheral blood or thyroid tissue (not recorded which). The gene calls are TRBV29-1 and TRBJ2-5; 9 nucleotides agree with TRBD2. The receptor comes from a woman in her late teens or twenties with Graves' hyperthyroidism. The CDR3 DNA follows: TGCAGCGTTGAACCGTCAGCGGGAGGACAAGAGACCCAGTACTTC. Encoded protein: CSVEPSAGGQETQYF.